The present entry profiles one T cell receptor beta chain with its context. Its antigen target is currently unknown. No much larger clone exists at a distance of one base, and base qualities are not known. The CDR3 regions of human TCRbeta chains were analyzed by immunosequencing. Under the source paper's analysis protocol: Repertoire TCRs were checked for matches against a reference library of SARS-CoV-2-specific TCRs that had been generated using the MIRA antigen-specificity platform. Breadth was defined as the fraction of unique TCRs that were SARS-CoV-2-associated. Depth was defined as the fraction of total T cells that were SARS-CoV-2-associated. Using the MIRA data, each spike-specific TCR was mapped to the spike region that the TCR reacts to and placed in a CD4 or CD8 class. Log10-transformed breadth and depth values were compared by one-way ANOVA with Sidak's multiple comparisons tests. The immuneACCESS repertoire file appears here via TCRdb, limited to in-frame rearrangements. These files lack a portion of the clones; in checked studies, under half of the deficit traces to unresolved V genes, and the cause of the others is not known. That table is the source of V, J and clone size, and D and trimming were worked out from the DNA. This sample is represented by 110,000 to 150,000 clones; approximately 91% of them were singletons. More than 1.5% of the sample is taken by the ten largest.

This record comes from a study of T cell responses to AZD1222 COVID-19 vaccine (dated by TCRdb to the early 2020s). About the study as a whole: TCR sequencing was performed for 230 to 250 trial participants, of whom around 200 were given two doses of AZD1222 and 26 were given two doses of MenACWY control vaccine. Enrollment into the trials was organized by age into subgroups of 18-55, 56-69 and 70-plus years, and those subgroups contained 148, 28 and 57 TCR-sequenced participants, respectively.

Study-level results and caveats: Spike-specific TCR breadth and depth rose significantly after two AZD1222 doses compared with day 0 and with MenACWY recipients. Most participants were white British and females outnumbered males, and the authors suggested that clonal diversity may have been underestimated. No day 14 peak-response samples were available, so repertoires were characterized only after the peak T cell response. In the small 56-69-year group, the increase in depth fell short of significance, most likely because of low power. CD4 TCRs associated with the vaccine covered the entire spike protein, and the dominant responses were in regions 160-218 and 743-854. Conclusions about previously exposed vaccinees are limited because only 5 or 6 AZD1222 recipients were SARS-CoV-2 seropositive at baseline. Epitopes outside the regions mutated in the B.1.351 and B.1.1.7 variants were reportedly recognized by nearly half of the unique spike-specific TCRs.

Looking up the germline V gene yields CDR1 LGHNT and CDR2 FRNRAP. The junction shows trimming of 1 base on V and 5 bases on J, and the gene matches do not reach 2 bases of it. The CDR3 runs 16 residues from the cysteine to the phenylalanine. The retained sequence is limited to the CDR3, 48 bases, with the frame set at the first base. The sample's time point, from its label and the paper: about 28 days (+/-7) after the second vaccine dose. AZD1222 recipients given second doses at about 4 weeks or at about 12 weeks were pooled, since spike-specific TCR depth and breadth were not found to differ between the two schedules. Vaccinee samples were obtained from the UK trials COV001 and COV002, which included a single-blind randomized controlled phase 2/3 trial of AZD1222 (ChAdOx1 nCoV-19) in healthy adults. For TCRbeta chain sequencing, PBMC samples were collected from trial participants at day 0 and at day 28 after the second dose.

The source of this sequence is an adult who received the AZD1222 COVID-19 vaccine. The source material was peripheral blood, sampled 28 days after the second AZD1222 dose. The rearranged segments are TRBV12-5 and TRBJ2-3; 14 bases in the junction line up with TRBD2. The DNA reads TGTGCTAGTGGTTTGGGCGGACTAGCGGGAGGAGATACGCAGTATTTT. This is translated as CASGLGGLAGGDTQYF.